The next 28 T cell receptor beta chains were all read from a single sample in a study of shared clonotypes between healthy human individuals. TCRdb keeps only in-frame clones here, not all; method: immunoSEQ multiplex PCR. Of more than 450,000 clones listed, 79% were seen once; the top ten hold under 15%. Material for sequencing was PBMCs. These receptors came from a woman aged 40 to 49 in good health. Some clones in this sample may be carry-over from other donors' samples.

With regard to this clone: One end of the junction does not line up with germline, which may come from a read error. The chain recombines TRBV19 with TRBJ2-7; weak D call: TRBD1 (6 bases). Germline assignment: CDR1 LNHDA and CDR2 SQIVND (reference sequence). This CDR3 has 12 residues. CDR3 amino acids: CASSPRGGGPHF. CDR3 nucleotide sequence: TGTGCCAGTAGTCCCCGAGGGGGTGGCCCGCACTTC.

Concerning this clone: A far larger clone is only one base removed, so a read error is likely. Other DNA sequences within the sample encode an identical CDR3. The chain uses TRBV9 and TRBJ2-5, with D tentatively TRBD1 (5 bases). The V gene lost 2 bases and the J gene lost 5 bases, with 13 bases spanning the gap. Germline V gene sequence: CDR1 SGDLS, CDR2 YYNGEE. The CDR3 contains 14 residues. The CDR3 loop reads CASSVDRTQETQYF. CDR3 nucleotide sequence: TGTGCCAGCAGCGTCGACAGAACCCAGGAGACCCAGTACTTC.

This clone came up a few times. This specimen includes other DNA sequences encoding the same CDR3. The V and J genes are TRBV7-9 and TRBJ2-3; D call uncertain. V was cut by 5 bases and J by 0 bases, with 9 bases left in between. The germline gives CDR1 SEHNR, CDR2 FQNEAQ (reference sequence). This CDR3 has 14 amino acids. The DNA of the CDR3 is TGTGCCAGCAGCCCCGGAGTTAGCACAGATACGCAGTATTTT. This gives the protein CASSPGVSTDTQYF.

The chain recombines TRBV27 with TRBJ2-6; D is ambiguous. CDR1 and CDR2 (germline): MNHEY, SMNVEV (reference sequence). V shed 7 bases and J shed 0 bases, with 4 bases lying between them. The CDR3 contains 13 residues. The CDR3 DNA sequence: TGTGCCAGCACCCTCTCTGGGGCCAACGTCCTGACTTTC. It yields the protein CASTLSGANVLTF.

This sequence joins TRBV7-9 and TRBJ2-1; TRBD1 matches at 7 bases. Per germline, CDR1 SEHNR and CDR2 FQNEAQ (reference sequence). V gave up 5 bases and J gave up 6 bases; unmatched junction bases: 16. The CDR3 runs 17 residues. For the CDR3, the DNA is TGTGCCAGCAGCCTGGTGAGGGGGCCGGAATCCCCCAATGAGCAGTTCTTC. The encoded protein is CASSLVRGPESPNEQFF.

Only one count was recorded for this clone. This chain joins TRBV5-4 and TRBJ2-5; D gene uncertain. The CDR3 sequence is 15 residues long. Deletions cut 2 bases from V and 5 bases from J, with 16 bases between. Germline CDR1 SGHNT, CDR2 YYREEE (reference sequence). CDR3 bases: TGTGCCAGCAGCTTAGGTGTCTCGGGTTTGGAGACCCAGTACTTC. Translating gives CASSLGVSGLETQYF.

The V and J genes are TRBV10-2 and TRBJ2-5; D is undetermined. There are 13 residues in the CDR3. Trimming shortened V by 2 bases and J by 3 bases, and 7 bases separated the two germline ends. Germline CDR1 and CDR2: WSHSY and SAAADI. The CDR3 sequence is CASSEGPKETQYF. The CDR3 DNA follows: TGCGCCAGCAGTGAGGGCCCTAAAGAGACCCAGTACTTC.

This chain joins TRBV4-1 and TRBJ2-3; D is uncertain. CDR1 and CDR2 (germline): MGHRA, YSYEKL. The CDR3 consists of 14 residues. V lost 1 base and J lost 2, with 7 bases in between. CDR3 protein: CASSQVITTDTQYF. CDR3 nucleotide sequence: TGCGCCAGCAGCCAAGTTATCACCACAGATACGCAGTATTTT.

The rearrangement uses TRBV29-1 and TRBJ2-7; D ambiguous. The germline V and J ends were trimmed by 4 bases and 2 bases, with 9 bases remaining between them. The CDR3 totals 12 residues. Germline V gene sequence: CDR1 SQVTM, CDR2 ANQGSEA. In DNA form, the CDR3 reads TGCAGCGTTGGTCCTAACGCCTACGAGCAGTACTTC. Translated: CSVGPNAYEQYF.

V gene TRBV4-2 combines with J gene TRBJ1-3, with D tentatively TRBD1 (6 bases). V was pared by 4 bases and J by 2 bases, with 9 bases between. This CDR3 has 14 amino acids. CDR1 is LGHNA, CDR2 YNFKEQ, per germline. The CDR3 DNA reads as TGTGCCAGCAGCCCTTGGGACACTGGAAACACCATATATTTT. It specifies CASSPWDTGNTIYF.

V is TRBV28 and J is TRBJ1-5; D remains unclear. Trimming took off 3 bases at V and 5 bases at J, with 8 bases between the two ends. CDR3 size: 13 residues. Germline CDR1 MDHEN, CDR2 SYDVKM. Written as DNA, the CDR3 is TGTGCCAGCAGTTTCCGGGATTATCAGCCCCAGCATTTT. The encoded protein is CASSFRDYQPQHF.

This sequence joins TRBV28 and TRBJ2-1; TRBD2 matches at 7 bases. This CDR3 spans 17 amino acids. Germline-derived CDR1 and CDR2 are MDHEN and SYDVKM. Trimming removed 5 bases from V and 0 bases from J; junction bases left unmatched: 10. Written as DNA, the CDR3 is TGTGCCAGCAGTATGCTGACGACTAGCTCCTCCTACAATGAGCAGTTCTTC. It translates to CASSMLTTSSSYNEQFF.

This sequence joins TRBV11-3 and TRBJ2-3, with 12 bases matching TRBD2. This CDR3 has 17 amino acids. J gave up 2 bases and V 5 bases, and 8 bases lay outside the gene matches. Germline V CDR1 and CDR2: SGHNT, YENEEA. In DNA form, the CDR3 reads TGTGCCAGCAGCCCGGGGACTAGCGGGCCCGACACAGATACGCAGTATTTT. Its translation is CASSPGTSGPDTDTQYF.

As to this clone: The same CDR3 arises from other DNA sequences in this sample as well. CDR3 residues: CASSPRNPYEQYF. CDR3 coding DNA: TGTGCCAGCAGTCCGAGGAACCCCTACGAGCAGTACTTC. The chain uses TRBV27 and TRBJ2-7; no reliable D call. CDR1 is MNHEY and CDR2 is SMNVEV in the germline V gene (reference sequence). With 5 bases removed from V and 2 bases from J, the gap between germline ends came to 10 bases. The CDR3 consists of 13 residues.

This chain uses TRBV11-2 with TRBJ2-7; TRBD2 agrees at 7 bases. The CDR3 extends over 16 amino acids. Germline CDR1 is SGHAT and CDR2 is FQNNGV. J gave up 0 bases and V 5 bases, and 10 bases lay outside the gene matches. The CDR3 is CASSLLGGVGSYEQYF. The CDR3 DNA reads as TGTGCCAGCAGCCTATTGGGGGGGGTCGGCTCCTACGAGCAGTACTTC. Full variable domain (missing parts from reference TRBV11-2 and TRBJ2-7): EAGVAQSPRYKIIEKRQSVAFWCNPISGHATLYWYQQILGQGPKLLIQFQNNGVVDDSQLPKDRFSAERLKGVDSTLKIQPAKLEDSAVYLCASSLLGGVGSYEQYFGPGTRLTVT.

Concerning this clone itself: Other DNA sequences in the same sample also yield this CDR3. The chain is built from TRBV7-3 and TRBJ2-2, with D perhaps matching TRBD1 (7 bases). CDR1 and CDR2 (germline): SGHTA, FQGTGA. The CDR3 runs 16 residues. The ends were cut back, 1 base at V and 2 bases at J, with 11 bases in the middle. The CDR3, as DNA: TGTGCCAGCAGCTTAAGACTAGGGGGCAACACCGGGGAGCTGTTTTTT. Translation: CASSLRLGGNTGELFF.

The CDR3 here is CASSVLRPYEQYF. The CDR3 coding sequence is TGTGCCAGCAGTGTCCTGAGACCCTACGAGCAGTACTTC. This rearrangement joins TRBV6-1 to TRBJ2-7; D is unclear. Germline-derived CDR1 and CDR2 are MNHNS and SASEGT. The CDR3 sequence is 13 residues long. V was pared by 4 bases and J by 2 bases, with 9 bases between.

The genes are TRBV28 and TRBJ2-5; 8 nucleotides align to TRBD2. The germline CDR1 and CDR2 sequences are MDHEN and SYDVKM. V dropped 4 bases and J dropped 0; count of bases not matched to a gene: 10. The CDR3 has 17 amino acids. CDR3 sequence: CASSSTSVSPYQETQYF. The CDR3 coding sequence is TGTGCCAGCAGTTCGACTAGCGTGAGCCCGTACCAAGAGACCCAGTACTTC.

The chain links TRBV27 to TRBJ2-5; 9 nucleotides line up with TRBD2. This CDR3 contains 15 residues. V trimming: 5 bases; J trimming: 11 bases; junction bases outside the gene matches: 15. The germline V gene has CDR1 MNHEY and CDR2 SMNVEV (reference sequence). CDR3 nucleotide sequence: TGTGCCAGCAGTACCGGGACTAGCTTTTCGGTTTGGCAGTACTTC. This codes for CASSTGTSFSVWQYF.

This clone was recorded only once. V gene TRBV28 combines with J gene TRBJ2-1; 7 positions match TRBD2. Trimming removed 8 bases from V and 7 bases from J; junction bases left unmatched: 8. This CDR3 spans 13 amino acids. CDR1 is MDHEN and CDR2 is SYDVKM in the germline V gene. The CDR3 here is CASWREFGNEQFF. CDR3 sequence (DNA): TGTGCCAGCTGGCGGGAGTTTGGAAATGAGCAGTTCTTC.

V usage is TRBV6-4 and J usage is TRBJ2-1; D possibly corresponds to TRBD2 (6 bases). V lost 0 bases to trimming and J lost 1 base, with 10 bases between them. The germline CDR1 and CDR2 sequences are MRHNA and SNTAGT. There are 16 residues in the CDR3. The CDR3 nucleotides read TGTGCCAGCAGTGACTCAACTAGCAAGTCCTACAATGAGCAGTTCTTC. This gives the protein CASSDSTSKSYNEQFF.

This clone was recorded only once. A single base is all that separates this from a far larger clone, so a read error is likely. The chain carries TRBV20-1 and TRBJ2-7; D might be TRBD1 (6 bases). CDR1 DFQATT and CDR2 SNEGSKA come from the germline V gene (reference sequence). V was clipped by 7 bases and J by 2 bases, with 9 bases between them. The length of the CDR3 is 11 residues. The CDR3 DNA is TGCAGTGTTGGGGGCCCCTACGAGCAGTACTTC. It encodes CSVGGPYEQYF.

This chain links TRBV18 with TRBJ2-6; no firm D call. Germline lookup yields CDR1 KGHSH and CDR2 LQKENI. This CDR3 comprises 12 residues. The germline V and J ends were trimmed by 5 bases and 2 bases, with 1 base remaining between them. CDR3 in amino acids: CASSAGANVLTF. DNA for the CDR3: TGTGCCAGCTCAGCTGGGGCCAACGTCCTGACTTTC.

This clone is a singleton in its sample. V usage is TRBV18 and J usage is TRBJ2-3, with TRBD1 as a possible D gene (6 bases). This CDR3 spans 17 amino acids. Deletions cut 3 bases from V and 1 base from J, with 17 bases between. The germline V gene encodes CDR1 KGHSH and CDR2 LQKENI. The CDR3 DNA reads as TGTGCCAGCTCACCCCTTTTTCCGGACAGAGGCACAGATACGCAGTATTTT. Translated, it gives CASSPLFPDRGTDTQYF.

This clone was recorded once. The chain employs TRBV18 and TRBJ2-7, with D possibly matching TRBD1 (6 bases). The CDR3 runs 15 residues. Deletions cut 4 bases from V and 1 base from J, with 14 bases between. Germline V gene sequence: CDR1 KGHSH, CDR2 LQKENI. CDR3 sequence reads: CASSRLDSTSYEQYF. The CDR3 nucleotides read TGTGCCAGCTCACGACTGGACAGTACTTCCTACGAGCAGTACTTC. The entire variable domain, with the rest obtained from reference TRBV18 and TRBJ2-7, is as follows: NAGVMQNPRHLVRRRGQEARLRCSPMKGHSHVYWYRQLPEEGLKFMVYLQKENIIDESGMPKERFSAEFPKEGPSILRIQQVVRGDSAAYFCASSRLDSTSYEQYFGPGTRLTVT.

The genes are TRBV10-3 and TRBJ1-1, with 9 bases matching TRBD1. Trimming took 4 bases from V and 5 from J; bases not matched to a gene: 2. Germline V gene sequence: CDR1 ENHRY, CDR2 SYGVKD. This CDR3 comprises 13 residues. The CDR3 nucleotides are TGTGCCATCAGTGGACAGGGGGATACTGAAGCTTTCTTT. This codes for CAISGQGDTEAFF.

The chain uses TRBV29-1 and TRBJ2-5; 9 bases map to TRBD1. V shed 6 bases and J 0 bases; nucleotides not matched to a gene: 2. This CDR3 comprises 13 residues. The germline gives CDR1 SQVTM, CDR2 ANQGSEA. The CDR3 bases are TGCAGCGTCAGGGACAGGGACCAAGAGACCCAGTACTTC. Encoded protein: CSVRDRDQETQYF.

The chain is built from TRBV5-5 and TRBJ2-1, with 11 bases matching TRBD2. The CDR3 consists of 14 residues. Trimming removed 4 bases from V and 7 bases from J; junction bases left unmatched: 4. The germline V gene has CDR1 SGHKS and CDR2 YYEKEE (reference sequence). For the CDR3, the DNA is TGTGCCAGCAGCCCCTCTAGCGGGAGGAATGAGCAGTTCTTC. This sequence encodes CASSPSSGRNEQFF.